This T cell receptor (beta chain) originates from a study of CD8 T cells in ankylosing spondylitis. General study findings and limits: Previous work reported some of these motif variants in the synovial fluid and blood of reactive arthritis.

Libraries of TCR beta came from quantitative 5'-RACE with molecular barcodes. TCRdb redid the calling of the 5' RACE reads with MiXCR, one entry per CDR3 protein. The sample lists about 130,000 distinct CDR3 sequences; about 7% were seen once. This clonotype was detected many times. Its antigen is still unknown. The CDR3 sequence is 15 residues long. V trimming: 0 bases; J trimming: 8 bases; junction bases outside the gene matches: 6. Germline lookup yields CDR1 LNHNV and CDR2 YYDKDF (reference sequence). The source is a female donor with ankylosing spondylitis or in good health (not recorded which). The V and J genes are TRBV15 and TRBJ1-4; 7 bases match TRBD1. Input material: blood, either unsorted or a sorted T cell fraction (not recorded which). The CDR3 here is CATSREGGREEKLFF. CDR3 nucleotide sequence: TGTGCCACCAGCAGAGAAGGGGGCAGGGAAGAAAAACTGTTTTTT.